Given below is one T cell receptor beta chain in context. Which antigen it targets is not known. The record has no base qualities; no much larger clone is one base away. This entry is derived from a study of neoadjuvant nivolumab and ipilimumab in lung cancer (dated by TCRdb to 2020 to 2021). Study-level background: Nivolumab was given at 3 mg/kg intravenously on days 1, 15 and 29, and the combination arm added ipilimumab 1 mg/kg on day 1 only. Matched pretherapy and resected tumor pairs were analyzed for seven patients: four treated with nivolumab and three with nivolumab plus ipilimumab. For each study arm, the primary endpoint of the trial was the rate of major pathologic response (MPR) in the intention-to-treat population. The trial treated approximately 46 patients with operable NSCLC: about 23 were randomized to nivolumab monotherapy and roughly 21 to nivolumab plus ipilimumab. The study compared TCR repertoires in pretherapy (baseline) peripheral blood with TCR repertoires in tumors resected at surgery following neoadjuvant immune checkpoint blockade.

The time point label for this specimen denotes: at surgical resection after neoadjuvant nivolumab +/- ipilimumab. The samples were obtained from NEOSTAR, a phase 2 randomized trial that tested neoadjuvant nivolumab or nivolumab plus ipilimumab, followed by surgery, in operable NSCLC. The research as a whole found: There was no significant correlation between TCR clonality and pathologic tumor regression, and just a single major-pathologic-response sample was available for the clonality-regression analysis. Resected tumors had greater TCR richness and clonality than tumor-adjacent uninvolved lung, and increases were observed in more dual-therapy-treated tumors. A small number of samples underwent TCR sequencing. Pretherapy blood TCR richness correlated positively with richness in tumors resected after neoadjuvant therapy (Spearman R of about 0.81). Tumor T-cell richness and clonality rose from pretherapy to surgery in three of three dual-therapy tumors but in only two of four nivolumab-treated tumors.

V loses 1 base, J loses 5 bases, and the germline ends lie 14 bases apart. CDR3 length: 15 amino acids, cysteine to phenylalanine. Only the CDR3 DNA is retained, 45 bases long and in frame from the first base. Sequences SGHTA (CDR1) and FQGNSA (CDR2) are obtained from the germline V gene. Library preparation used the immunoSEQ multiplex PCR assay. Processing in the source paper ran as follows. Richness and clonality were used to summarize the repertoires, and clones that significantly expanded or contracted between pre- and post-therapy samples were identified. Sourced from immuneACCESS, this table was stored by TCRdb with only in-frame sequences that have V and J called. A share of the clones is absent; for the studies checked, an unresolved V gene accounts for under half, and the remainder has no known explanation. The V and J calls and clone size are taken from that table; D and trimming were inferred from the DNA. A total of over 25,000 clones appear in this sample, 76% of them only once. In total, the top ten clones hold roughly 20% of the sample.

The specimen was tumor tissue, collected after neoadjuvant nivolumab, alone or with ipilimumab, at or shortly before surgery. The chain joins TRBV7-2 to TRBJ1-1; the D segment could be TRBD1, given 5 matching bases. The receptor's source is an adult with non-small cell lung cancer. The nucleotide sequence is TGTGCCAGCAGCTTAGACTCCCAGGGCGGGACTGAAGCTTTCTTT. Its protein product is CASSLDSQGGTEAFF.